One sample yielded the 7 T cell receptor beta chains listed below, sequenced in a study of long-term antiretroviral therapy in people with HIV. immunoSEQ v3.0 was run at survey level. TCRdb's table, derived via immunoSEQ multiplex PCR, lists solely in-frame clones and lacks some. This sample yields about 25,000 clones, of which 80% to 90% are seen a single time; less than 20% belongs to the top ten. The material sequenced was unsorted PBMCs, taken 1.2 years after starting antiretroviral therapy. Every receptor here comes from a man in his fifties with HIV.

This clone turned up a few times. The CDR3 DNA reads as TGCGCCAGCAGCCAAGTGGGCTCAGGGAACTATGGCTACACCTTC. Amino acids: CASSQVGSGNYGYTF. The chain recombines TRBV4-1 with TRBJ1-2; D possibly corresponds to TRBD1 (5 bases). Germline assignment: CDR1 MGHRA and CDR2 YSYEKL. V gave up 1 base and J gave up 2 bases, with 11 bases separating them. This CDR3 has 15 amino acids.

The rearrangement joins TRBV19 to TRBJ2-1; the D call may be TRBD1 or TRBD2 (7 bases each). From germline, CDR1 is LNHDA and CDR2 SQIVND (reference sequence). Trimming pared 5 bases from V and 7 bases from J, leaving 18 bases between. The CDR3 is 15 residues long. The DNA of the CDR3 is TGTGCCAGTAGTCAACTCGACAGGGAGGGAAATGAGCAGTTCTTC. It specifies CASSQLDREGNEQFF.

The chain employs TRBV27 and TRBJ1-2; D may be TRBD1 (5 bases). Germline CDR1 is MNHEY and CDR2 is SMNVEV (reference sequence). The length of the CDR3 is 14 residues. The V gene lost 6 bases and the J gene lost 2 bases, with 13 bases spanning the gap. CDR3 in amino acids: CASSRSGLNYGYTF. For the CDR3, the DNA is TGTGCCAGCAGCCGGTCGGGGCTGAACTATGGCTACACCTTC.

The rearrangement uses TRBV7-6 and TRBJ2-1; the D gene is possibly TRBD1 (6 bases). CDR3 length equals 15 residues. Looked up from germline, CDR1 is SGHVS and CDR2 is FNYEAQ. V was cut by 6 bases and J by 0 bases, with 12 bases left in between. The CDR3 nucleotides are TGTGCCAGCAGTTACAGGGCGAGCTCCTACAATGAGCAGTTCTTC. Its translation: CASSYRASSYNEQFF.

This clone was seen more than once but under ten times. V usage is TRBV7-6 and J usage is TRBJ2-7; 7 nucleotides agree with TRBD1. The CDR3 has 12 amino acids. With V trimmed by 5 bases and J by 6 bases, 4 bases remained unmatched. Germline V gene sequence: CDR1 SGHVS, CDR2 FNYEAQ. Here the CDR3 reads CASSPTGFEQYF. CDR3 nucleotide sequence: TGTGCCAGCAGCCCGACAGGGTTCGAGCAGTACTTC. The full variable domain, completed using reference TRBV7-6 and TRBJ2-7, is GAGVSQSPRYKVTKRGQDVALRCDPISGHVSLYWYRQALGQGPEFLTYFNYEAQQDKSGLPNDRFSAERPEGSISTLTIQRTEQRDSAMYRCASSPTGFEQYFGPGTRLTVT.

This clone was counted only a few times. The V and J genes are TRBV7-8 and TRBJ2-1, with D possibly being TRBD1 (5 bases). Germline lookup yields CDR1 SGHVS and CDR2 FQNEAQ. The CDR3 consists of 13 residues. Trimming pared 5 bases from V and 7 bases from J, leaving 12 bases between. CDR3 coding DNA: TGTGCCAGCAGCGCTTCAGGGCTAAATGAGCAGTTCTTC. Residues: CASSASGLNEQFF.

The gene calls are TRBV6-6 and TRBJ2-5; TRBD2 matches 11 bases. J was trimmed by 5 bases and V by 4 bases; bases with no gene match: 3. CDR1 is MNHNY, CDR2 SVGAGI, per germline (reference sequence). The CDR3 covers 14 residues. CDR3: CASSSSGGRETQYF. CDR3 bases: TGTGCCAGCAGTTCTAGCGGGGGGAGGGAGACCCAGTACTTC.